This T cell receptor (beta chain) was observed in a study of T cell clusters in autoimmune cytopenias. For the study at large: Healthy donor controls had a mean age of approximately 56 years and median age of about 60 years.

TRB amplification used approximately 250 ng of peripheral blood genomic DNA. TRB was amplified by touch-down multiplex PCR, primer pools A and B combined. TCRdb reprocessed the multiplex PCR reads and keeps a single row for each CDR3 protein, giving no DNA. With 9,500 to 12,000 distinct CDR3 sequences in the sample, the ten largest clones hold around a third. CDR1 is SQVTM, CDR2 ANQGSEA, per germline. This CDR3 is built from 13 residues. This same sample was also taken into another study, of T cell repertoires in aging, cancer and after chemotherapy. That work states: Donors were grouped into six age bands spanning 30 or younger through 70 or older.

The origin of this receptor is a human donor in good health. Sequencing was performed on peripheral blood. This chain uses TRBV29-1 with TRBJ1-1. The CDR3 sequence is CSASSNANTEAFF.